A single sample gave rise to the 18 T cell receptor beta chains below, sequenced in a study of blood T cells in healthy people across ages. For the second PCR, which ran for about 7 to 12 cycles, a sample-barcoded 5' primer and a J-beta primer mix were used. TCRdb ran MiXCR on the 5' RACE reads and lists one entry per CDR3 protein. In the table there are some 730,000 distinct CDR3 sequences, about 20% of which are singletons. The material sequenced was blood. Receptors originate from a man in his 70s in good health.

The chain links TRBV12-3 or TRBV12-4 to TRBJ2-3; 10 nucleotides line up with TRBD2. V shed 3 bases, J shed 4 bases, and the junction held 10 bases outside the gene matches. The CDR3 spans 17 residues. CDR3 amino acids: CASSFRRAGGSADTQYF. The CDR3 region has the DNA TGTGCCAGCAGTTTCCGCAGAGCGGGAGGGAGCGCAGATACGCAGTATTTT.

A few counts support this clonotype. The CDR3 region has the DNA TGTGCCACCCATCTAAGGGACGACGAGCAGTACTTC. Its translation: CATHLRDDEQYF. The chain links TRBV7-9 to TRBJ2-7; D assignment may be TRBD1 or TRBD2 (5 bases each). The CDR3 length is 12 residues. Germline assignment: CDR1 SEHNR and CDR2 FQNEAQ (reference sequence). The V and J ends lost 10 bases and 5 bases respectively, with 15 bases between them. Filled out from reference TRBV7-9 and TRBJ2-7, the complete variable domain reads DTGVSQNPRHKITKRGQNVTFRCDPISEHNRLYWYRQTLGQGPEFLTYFQNEAQLEKSRLLSDRFSAERPKGSFSTLEIQRTEQGDSAMYLCATHLRDDEQYFGPGTRLTVT.

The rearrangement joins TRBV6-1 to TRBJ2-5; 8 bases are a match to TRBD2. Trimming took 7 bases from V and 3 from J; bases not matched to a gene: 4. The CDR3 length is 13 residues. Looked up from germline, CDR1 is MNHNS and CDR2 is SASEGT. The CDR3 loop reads CASNKLAEETQYF. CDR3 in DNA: TGTGCCAGCAACAAACTAGCGGAAGAGACCCAGTACTTC.

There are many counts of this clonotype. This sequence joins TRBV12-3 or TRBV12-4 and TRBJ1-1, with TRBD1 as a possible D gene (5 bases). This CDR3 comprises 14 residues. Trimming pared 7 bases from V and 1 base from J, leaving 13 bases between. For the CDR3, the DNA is TGTGCCAGCACCCGCGGCGGGGGGAACACTGAAGCTTTCTTT. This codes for CASTRGGGNTEAFF.

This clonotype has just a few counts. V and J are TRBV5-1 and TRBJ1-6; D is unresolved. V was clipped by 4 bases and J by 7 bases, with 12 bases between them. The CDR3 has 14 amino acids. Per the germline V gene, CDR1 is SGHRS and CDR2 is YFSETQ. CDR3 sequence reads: CASSAGFQNSPLHF. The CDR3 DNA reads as TGCGCCAGCAGCGCCGGCTTTCAAAATTCACCCCTCCACTTT.

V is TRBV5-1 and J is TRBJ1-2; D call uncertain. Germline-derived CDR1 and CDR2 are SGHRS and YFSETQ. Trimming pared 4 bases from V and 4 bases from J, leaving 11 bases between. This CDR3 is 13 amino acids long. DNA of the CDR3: TGCGCCAGCAGCGAGGACGGTATCTATGGCTACACCTTC. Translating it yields CASSEDGIYGYTF. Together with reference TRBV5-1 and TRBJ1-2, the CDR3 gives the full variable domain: KAGVTQTPRYLIKTRGQQVTLSCSPISGHRSVSWYQQTPGQGLQFLFEYFSETQRNKGNFPGRFSGRQFSNSRSEMNVSTLELGDSALYLCASSEDGIYGYTFGSGTRLTVV.

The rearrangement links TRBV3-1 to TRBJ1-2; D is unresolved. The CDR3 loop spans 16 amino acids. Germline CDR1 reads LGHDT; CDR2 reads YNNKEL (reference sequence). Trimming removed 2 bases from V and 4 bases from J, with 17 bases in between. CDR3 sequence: CASSQLVATSGYGYTF. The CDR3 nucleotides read TGTGCCAGCAGCCAATTAGTGGCTACCTCGGGCTATGGCTACACCTTC.

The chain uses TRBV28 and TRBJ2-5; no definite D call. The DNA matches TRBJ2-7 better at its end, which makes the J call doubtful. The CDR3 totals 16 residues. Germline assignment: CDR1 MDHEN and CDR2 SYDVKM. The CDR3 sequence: CASSFFILAGAYEQYF. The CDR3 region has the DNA TGTGCCAGCAGTTTCTTCATTTTGGCCGGAGCCTACGAGCAGTACTTC.

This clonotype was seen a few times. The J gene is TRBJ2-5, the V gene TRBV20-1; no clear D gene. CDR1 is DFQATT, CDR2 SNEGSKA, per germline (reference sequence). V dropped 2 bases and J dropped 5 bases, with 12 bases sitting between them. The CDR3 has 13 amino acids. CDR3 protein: CSARPGRSETQYF. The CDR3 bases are TGCAGTGCTAGACCCGGTCGGTCCGAGACCCAGTACTTC.

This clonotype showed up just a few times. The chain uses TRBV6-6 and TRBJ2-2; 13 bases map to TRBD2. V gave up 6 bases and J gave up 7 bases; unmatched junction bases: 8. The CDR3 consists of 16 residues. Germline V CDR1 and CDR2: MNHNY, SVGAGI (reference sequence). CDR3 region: CASRLLAGGPLGELFF. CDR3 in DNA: TGTGCCAGCAGACTACTAGCGGGGGGGCCGCTCGGGGAGCTGTTTTTT.

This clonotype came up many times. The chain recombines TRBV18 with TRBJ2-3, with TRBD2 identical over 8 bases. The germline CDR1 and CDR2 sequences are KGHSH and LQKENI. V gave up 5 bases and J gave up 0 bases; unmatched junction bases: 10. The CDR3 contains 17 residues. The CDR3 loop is CASSTAGSGGSTDTQYF. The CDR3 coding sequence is TGTGCCAGCTCAACCGCCGGGAGCGGGGGTAGCACAGATACGCAGTATTTT. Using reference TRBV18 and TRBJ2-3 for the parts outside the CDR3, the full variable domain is NAGVMQNPRHLVRRRGQEARLRCSPMKGHSHVYWYRQLPEEGLKFMVYLQKENIIDESGMPKERFSAEFPKEGPSILRIQQVVRGDSAAYFCASSTAGSGGSTDTQYFGPGTRLTVL.

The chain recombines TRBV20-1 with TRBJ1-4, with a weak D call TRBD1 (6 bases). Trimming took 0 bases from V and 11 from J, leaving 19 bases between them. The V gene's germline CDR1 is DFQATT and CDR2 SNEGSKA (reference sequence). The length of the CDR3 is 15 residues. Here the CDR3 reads CSARDPRGGAQKLFF. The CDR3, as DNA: TGCAGTGCTAGAGATCCGAGGGGGGGCGCCCAGAAACTGTTTTTT.

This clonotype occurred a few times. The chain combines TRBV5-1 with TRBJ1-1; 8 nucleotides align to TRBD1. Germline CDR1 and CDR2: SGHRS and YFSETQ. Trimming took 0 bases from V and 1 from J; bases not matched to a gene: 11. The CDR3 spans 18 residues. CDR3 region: CASSLVTGQGRGNTEAFF. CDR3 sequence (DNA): TGCGCCAGCAGCTTGGTCACAGGACAGGGAAGAGGGAACACTGAAGCTTTCTTT.

In DNA, the CDR3 is TGCATCCCCCGGGGGGACAGGGGACCCACAGATACGCAGTATTTT. Translating gives CIPRGDRGPTDTQYF. The chain carries TRBV20-1 and TRBJ2-3; TRBD1 matches at 10 bases. CDR1 and CDR2 (germline): DFQATT, SNEGSKA (reference sequence). The CDR3 length is 15 residues.

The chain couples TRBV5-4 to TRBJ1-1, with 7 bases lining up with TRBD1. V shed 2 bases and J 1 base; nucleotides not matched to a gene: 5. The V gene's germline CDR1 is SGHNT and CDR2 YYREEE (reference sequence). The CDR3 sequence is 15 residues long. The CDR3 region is CASSFFDRANTEAFF. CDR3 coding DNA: TGTGCCAGCAGCTTCTTTGACAGGGCGAACACTGAAGCTTTCTTT.

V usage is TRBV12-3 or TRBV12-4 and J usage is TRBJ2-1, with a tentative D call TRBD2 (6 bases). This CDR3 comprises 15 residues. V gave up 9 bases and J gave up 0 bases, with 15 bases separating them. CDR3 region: CASDSGHSSYNEQFF. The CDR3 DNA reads TGTGCCAGTGATAGCGGCCATAGCTCCTACAATGAGCAGTTCTTC.

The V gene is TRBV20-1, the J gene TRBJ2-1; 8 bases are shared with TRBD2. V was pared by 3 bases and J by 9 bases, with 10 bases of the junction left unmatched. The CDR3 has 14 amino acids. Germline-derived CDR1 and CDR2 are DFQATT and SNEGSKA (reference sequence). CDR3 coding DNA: TGCAGTGCTAGGCTAGCGGGTGGCATGGGTGAGCAGTTCTTC. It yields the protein CSARLAGGMGEQFF.

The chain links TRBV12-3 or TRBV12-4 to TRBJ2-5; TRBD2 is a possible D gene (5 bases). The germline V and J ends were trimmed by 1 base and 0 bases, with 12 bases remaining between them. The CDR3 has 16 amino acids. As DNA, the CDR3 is TGTGCCAGCAGTTTAGGGGCTAGCCCTTACCAAGAGACCCAGTACTTC. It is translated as CASSLGASPYQETQYF.